The next 14 T cell receptor beta chains were all read from a single sample in a study of shared clonotypes between healthy human individuals. Sequencing was performed with immunoSEQ multiplex PCR; in TCRdb, only in-frame clones are kept and a portion is missing. The profile shows 2 million to 2.5 million clones, about 95% of them singletons. Naive CD8 cells lacked CD45RO, underwent positive selection for CCR7 and left out terminally differentiated effector memory CD45RA+ cells. Sequenced sample: naive CD8+ T cells sorted from blood. The receptor set was obtained from a man aged 18 to 30 in good health.

The chain combines TRBV9 with TRBJ2-7; 11 nucleotides agree with TRBD2. V dropped 0 bases and J dropped 1; count of bases not matched to a gene: 3. This CDR3 is 16 amino acids long. Germline V gene data show CDR1 as SGDLS and CDR2 as YYNGEE. CDR3 residues: CASSVDGTSGSYEQYF. CDR3 in DNA: TGTGCCAGCAGCGTAGATGGGACTAGCGGTTCCTACGAGCAGTACTTC.

The chain recombines TRBV15 with TRBJ2-1; 8 bases are a match to TRBD1. Losses at the gene ends were 0 bases for V and 5 bases for J; bases not matched to a gene: 3. Germline values: CDR1 LNHNV, CDR2 YYDKDF (reference sequence). The CDR3 has 15 amino acids. The CDR3 DNA reads TGTGCCACCAGCAGAGACGACAGGGGAGACAATGAGCAGTTCTTC. Its translation is CATSRDDRGDNEQFF.

The J gene is TRBJ1-4, the V gene TRBV4-2, with 10 bases matching TRBD1. Germline V gene sequence: CDR1 LGHNA, CDR2 YNFKEQ. The CDR3 spans 16 residues. V dropped 4 bases and J dropped 8; count of bases not matched to a gene: 10. The CDR3 is CASSPLPGTGVEKLFF. The CDR3 region has the DNA TGTGCCAGCAGCCCATTACCCGGGACAGGGGTCGAAAAACTGTTTTTT.

This chain links TRBV9 with TRBJ2-7; D is tentatively TRBD1 or TRBD2 (5 bases each). V lost 4 bases and J lost 3, with 14 bases in between. Germline V gives CDR1 SGDLS, CDR2 YYNGEE. The CDR3 is 14 residues long. CDR3 sequence: CASSPRGRNYEQYF. CDR3 DNA: TGTGCCAGCAGCCCCCGGGGCCGTAACTACGAGCAGTACTTC.

The chain joins TRBV11-2 to TRBJ2-2, with TRBD1 identical over 11 bases. Germline V lookup: CDR1 SGHAT, CDR2 FQNNGV. Unmatched junction bases numbered 5, after V lost 5 bases and J lost 0 bases. The CDR3 spans 17 residues. The CDR3 region has the DNA TGTGCCAGCAGCCCACGGGGACAGGGGGCGAACACCGGGGAGCTGTTTTTT. This codes for CASSPRGQGANTGELFF.

This chain joins TRBV6-5 and TRBJ2-7; 8 bases agree with TRBD1. CDR1 MNHEY and CDR2 SVGAGI come from the germline V gene. Germline trimming cut 2 bases from V and 5 bases from J; bases unmatched to any gene: 8. The CDR3 sequence is 15 residues long. The CDR3 nucleotides are TGTGCCAGCAGTTACCTCCCGGGACAGGTAGACGAGCAGTACTTC. Its translation: CASSYLPGQVDEQYF.

This chain links TRBV6-1 with TRBJ1-2; possible D gene TRBD1, 5 bases. Trimming took off 4 bases at V and 9 bases at J, with 21 bases between the two ends. Germline-derived CDR1 and CDR2 are MNHNS and SASEGT. The CDR3 runs 15 residues. CDR3 protein: CASSGHSRDSLSYTF. The DNA of the CDR3 is TGTGCCAGCAGTGGACACAGTCGGGACTCTCTGAGCTACACCTTC.

The chain carries TRBV30 and TRBJ2-7; 9 nucleotides agree with TRBD1. CDR3 length equals 16 residues. Germline V lookup: CDR1 GTSNPN, CDR2 SVGIG (reference sequence). V shed 0 bases, J shed 5 bases, and the junction held 11 bases outside the gene matches. The CDR3, as DNA: TGTGCCTGGAGTGTAAGAAGGCTACAGGGGGCTAACGAGCAGTACTTC. Protein: CAWSVRRLQGANEQYF.

V is TRBV6-5 and J is TRBJ1-1; D perhaps matches TRBD1 (5 bases). CDR1 is MNHEY, CDR2 SVGAGI, per germline. The V end was cut by 7 bases, the J end by 3 bases, with 12 bases between. The CDR3 covers 13 residues. CDR3 DNA: TGTGCCAGCATGGAACAGGTTGACACTGAAGCTTTCTTT. This translates into CASMEQVDTEAFF.

CDR3 protein: CASSNGVEAFF. The DNA of the CDR3 is TGTGCCAGCAGTAATGGGGTTGAAGCTTTCTTT. The chain employs TRBV6-6 and TRBJ1-1; D remains unclear. The CDR3 runs to 11 residues. The V gene lost 5 bases and the J gene lost 7 bases, with 8 bases spanning the gap. CDR1 and CDR2 (germline): MNHNY, SVGAGI (reference sequence).

This rearrangement joins TRBV2 to TRBJ1-3; TRBD1 is a possible D gene (5 bases). V was shortened by 5 bases and J by 4 bases, with 18 bases between the two germline ends. The CDR3 extends over 16 amino acids. Germline loops: CDR1 SNHLY, CDR2 FYNNEI. The CDR3 spells CASSYLLQGAGNTIYF. The CDR3 coding sequence is TGTGCCAGCAGTTACCTTCTTCAGGGAGCAGGAAACACCATATATTTT.

The genes are TRBV6-5 and TRBJ2-1; D may be TRBD2 (6 bases). CDR3 length: 14 residues. In germline, CDR1 is MNHEY, CDR2 SVGAGI. Deletions cut 4 bases from V and 6 bases from J, with 13 bases between. CDR3 sequence: CASSFPGALNEQFF. The CDR3 DNA reads TGTGCCAGCAGTTTTCCGGGAGCCCTCAATGAGCAGTTCTTC.

The rearrangement links TRBV7-8 to TRBJ1-2; weak D call: TRBD1 (5 bases). Germline assignment: CDR1 SGHVS and CDR2 FQNEAQ. This CDR3 region has 15 residues. The V and J ends lost 4 bases and 7 bases respectively, with 19 bases between them. This CDR3 is CASSSTFRGGSGYTF. In DNA form, the CDR3 reads TGTGCCAGCAGCTCAACCTTCCGGGGGGGGTCTGGCTACACCTTC.

Concerning this clone: The same CDR3 is also encoded by other DNA sequences in this sample. V gene TRBV5-4 combines with J gene TRBJ2-7, with D possibly matching TRBD2 (5 bases). V lost 2 bases and J 0 bases, leaving 6 bases between the germline ends. This CDR3 region has 13 residues. CDR1 is SGHNT and CDR2 is YYREEE in the germline V gene (reference sequence). The CDR3 region is CASSFGGSYEQYF. CDR3 in DNA: TGTGCCAGCAGCTTCGGAGGCTCCTACGAGCAGTACTTC.